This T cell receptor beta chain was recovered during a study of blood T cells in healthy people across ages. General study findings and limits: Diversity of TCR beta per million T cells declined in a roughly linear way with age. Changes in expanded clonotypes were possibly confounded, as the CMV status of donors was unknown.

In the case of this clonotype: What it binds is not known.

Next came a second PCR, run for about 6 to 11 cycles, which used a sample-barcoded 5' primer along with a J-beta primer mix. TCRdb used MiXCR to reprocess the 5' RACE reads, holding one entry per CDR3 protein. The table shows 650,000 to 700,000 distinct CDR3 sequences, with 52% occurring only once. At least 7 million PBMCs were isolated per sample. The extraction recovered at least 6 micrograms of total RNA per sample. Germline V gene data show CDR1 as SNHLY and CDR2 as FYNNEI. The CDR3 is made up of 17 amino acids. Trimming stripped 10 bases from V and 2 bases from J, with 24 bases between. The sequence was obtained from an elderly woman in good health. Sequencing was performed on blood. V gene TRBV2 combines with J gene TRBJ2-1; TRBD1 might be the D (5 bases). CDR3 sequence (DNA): TGTGCCACCCAGAAGGGCAGGGTTCACACCACCTACAATGAGCAGTTCTTC. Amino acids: CATQKGRVHTTYNEQFF.